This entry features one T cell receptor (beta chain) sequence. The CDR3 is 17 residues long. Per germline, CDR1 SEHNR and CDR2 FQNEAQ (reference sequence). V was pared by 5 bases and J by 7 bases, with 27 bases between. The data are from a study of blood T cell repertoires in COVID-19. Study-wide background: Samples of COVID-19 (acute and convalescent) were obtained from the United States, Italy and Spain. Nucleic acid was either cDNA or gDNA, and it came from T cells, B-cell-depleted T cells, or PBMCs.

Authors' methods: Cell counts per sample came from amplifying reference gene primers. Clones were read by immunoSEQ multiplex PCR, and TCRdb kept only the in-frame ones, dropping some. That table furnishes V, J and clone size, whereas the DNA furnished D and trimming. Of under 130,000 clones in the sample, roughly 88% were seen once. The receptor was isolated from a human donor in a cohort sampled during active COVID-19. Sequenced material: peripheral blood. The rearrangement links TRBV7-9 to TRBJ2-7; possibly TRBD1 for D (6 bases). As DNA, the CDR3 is TGTGCCAGCAGCCATCGTTTCGACGGTTCAGGGGCATCTGAGCAGTACTTC. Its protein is CASSHRFDGSGASEQYF. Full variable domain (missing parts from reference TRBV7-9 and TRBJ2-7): DTGVSQNPRHKITKRGQNVTFRCDPISEHNRLYWYRQTLGQGPEFLTYFQNEAQLEKSRLLSDRFSAERPKGSFSTLEIQRTEQGDSAMYLCASSHRFDGSGASEQYFGPGTRLTVT.